The source of this TCR beta chain is a study of Graves' ophthalmopathy and Graves' hyperthyroidism (dated by TCRdb to the late 2010s). The study in broad terms: Peripheral blood was collected at initial diagnosis, before any treatment. For training and testing, the 100 or so patients in the discovery cohort were randomly divided in a 7:3 ratio. The study used signatures of the TCR beta repertoire to tell Graves' ophthalmopathy apart from Graves' hyperthyroidism and to predict which patients would progress to ophthalmopathy. To explore V-J signatures that separate ophthalmopathy from hyperthyroidism, a discovery set of about 100 patients was enrolled, consisting of approximately 45 with ophthalmopathy and around 60 with stable hyperthyroidism. In several hyperthyroidism patients, the T-cell repertoires found in thyroid tissue were compared with those found in blood. Once sampling was done, hyperthyroidism patients were given methimazole at a starting dose of 30 mg daily, while ophthalmopathy patients were given high-dose intravenous methylprednisolone. The independent validation cohort included 18 to 20 hyperthyroidism patients plus 17 patients who later progressed from hyperthyroidism to ophthalmopathy. In total, some 140 blood samples were TCR-sequenced: some 40 ophthalmopathy, around 75 hyperthyroidism and 17 hyperthyroidism-to-ophthalmopathy patients. Paper-wide results and their limitations: Most expanded thyroid clonotypes with a frequency above 0.001 also appeared in blood, which suggests that blood repertoires may reflect the immune response in the thyroid. Sample size was not statistically predetermined, and group allocation was not concealed from the investigators. Ophthalmopathy was separated from stable hyperthyroidism by the 13-signature model with about 85% sensitivity and less than 82% specificity in cross-validation and with 80%/75% in the test set. In validation, the model predicted ophthalmopathy progression with 55% to 71% sensitivity and around 72% specificity; some twelve predicted patients were CT-confirmed with GO in a median of around 6 months.

This clonotype was seen many times. Its antigen is not yet known. Per-nucleotide qualities are absent, and no much larger clonotype sits a single base away. From V the trimming removes 1 base and from J it removes 3 bases, while the gene matches leave 5 bases of the junction unaccounted for. CDR1 and CDR2 (SGHAT, FQNNGV) derive from the germline V gene. The CDR3 sequence holds 16 residues, the cysteine and phenylalanine included. Only the CDR3 DNA stays, 48 bases, in frame from base 1. For repertoire sequencing, TCR beta CDR3 regions were amplified from RNA transcripts. The first round of RT-PCR was done with HTBI primers and the Qiagen OneStep RT-PCR kit, and was followed by a second round of multiplex PCR, then size selection and purification. The libraries underwent paired-end sequencing with 100 bp reads on an Illumina HiSeq2000. In the source study's methods: SOAPnuke was used for read processing, and reads with adapters, uncalled bases, a mean Phred below 15, or no exact constant-primer or identifier match were discarded. High-quality paired reads were merged with COPE v1.2.5. Each unique nucleotide sequence was defined as a clonotype, and clonotypes were aligned to IMGT TRB V, D and J references with MiTCR v1.1. The analysis was limited to V-J combinations with a frequency above 0.0001, which together covered roughly 99% of the repertoires. A TCR clonal expansion and chaos score per V-J combination was defined as the ratio of F50 clonal expansion to chaos observed in the TCRdist matrix. Welch's t-statistics and random forest were used to narrow the features down to 13 V-J combinations, which were then fed into a naive Bayes classifier. Thyroid-blood repertoire similarity was quantified with the Morisita-Horn index. The public reads were run again by TCRdb, first through fastp at Q25 and then through MiXCR, and only productive beta chains were kept. Rows merge per CDR3 protein into single entries with the most common DNA and genes. V and J calls and clone size were set by TCRdb, not the authors. The table for this sample lists 150,000 to 200,000 distinct CDR3 sequences; roughly two fifths of them were counted only once. The ten largest clonotypes hold under 7% of the sample.

Patients with ophthalmopathy had moderately to severely active disease, with a Clinical Activity Score of 3 or more, a NOSPECS grade of 4 or more, and a disease duration of less than 3 months. Patients were excluded if they had other autoimmune diseases, uncontrolled infections, pregnancy or lactation. Clinical symptoms, serum thyroxine, TRAb, thyroid ultrasound and orbital computed tomography were used for diagnosis. PBMCs were isolated from more than 9 ml of fresh peripheral blood by Ficoll-Paque density gradient centrifugation. Total RNA was extracted using Trizol reagent, and RNA quality was checked on an Agilent 2100 Bioanalyzer.

The chain joins TRBV11-2 to TRBJ2-3; TRBD2 matches 9 bases in the middle. The receptor was derived from a woman aged 40 to 50 with Graves' ophthalmopathy. Donor details come from another sample of the same person, matched by shared clones. Material for sequencing was peripheral blood. This receptor has the CDR3 CASSLVGSGSTDTQYF. The sequenced DNA: TGTGCCAGCAGCTTAGTGGGTAGCGGGAGTACAGATACGCAGTATTTT.